This entry concerns a single T cell receptor (beta chain). This sample was included in a study of blood T cell repertoires in COVID-19. Turning to the study itself: PBMCs, B-cell-depleted T cells, or T cells were the source of the cDNA or gDNA that made up the material.

Participants were aged roughly 18 to 89 years from around 26 US areas. For recovered donors of Cohort 3, there were two negative PCRs, clearance, or symptom resolution. Data came from immunoSEQ multiplex PCR; TCRdb stores just in-frame clones and leaves some out. Among around 310,000 clones, around 91% were seen once, and the ten largest hold around 9.5%. The TCR sequence derives from a woman between 40 and 55 years old who had recovered from COVID-19. Material: PBMCs or T cells enriched from blood (not recorded which).

The CDR3 region has the DNA TGTGCCAGCAGCACCGGGACACAAGCCCCCTACGGGACTTTC. It yields the protein CASSTGTQAPYGTF. The rearrangement uses TRBV7-2 and TRBJ2-6; possible D gene TRBD1, 6 bases. The CDR3 runs 14 residues. Germline lookup yields CDR1 SGHTA and CDR2 FQGNSA. Trimming cost V 5 bases and J 18 bases, with 23 bases left between them.